A selection of T cell receptor beta chains follows, all from one sample in a study of OX40 agonist ivuxolimab in advanced cancers. Generated by immunoSEQ multiplex PCR, the TCRdb table keeps only in-frame clones and is missing some. The repertoire has about 73,000 clones, 80% to 90% of them found once; the top ten carry approximately 2.6%. The material sequenced was CD4+ or CD8+ T cells sorted from blood, taken in a trial of the OX40 agonist ivuxolimab. All receptors come from an adult with an advanced solid tumor such as melanoma, head and neck, liver or kidney cancer. CDR3s include the opening cysteine and the closing phenylalanine or tryptophan. A D gene is named only where the DNA matches it firmly. Only some rows state a clone size, as once, few, many or a class for expanded clones.

len	v_gene	d_gene	abundance	j_gene	CDR3nt	CDR3aa
14	TRBV5-5	-	-	TRBJ1-3	TGTGCCAGCAGCTCGTCGGTGGATGGAAACACCATATATTTT	CASSSSVDGNTIYF
12	TRBV30	-	-	TRBJ1-2	TGTGCCTGGACCTTGGGGGCTCGGGGCTACACCTTC	CAWTLGARGYTF
14	TRBV5-6	-	-	TRBJ2-3	TGTGCCAGCAGCCCACAGAGTAGCGGAGATACGCAGTATTTT	CASSPQSSGDTQYF
19	TRBV5-5	-	-	TRBJ2-7	TGTGCCAGCAGCTTTCTAGGTGGGACACTTTCTCGGAGCTCCTACGAGCAGTACTTC	CASSFLGGTLSRSSYEQYF
14	TRBV6-6	TRBD1	-	TRBJ1-1	TGTGCCAGCAGTTACCGTACAGGGGGCACTGAAGCTTTCTTT	CASSYRTGGTEAFF
17	TRBV11-3	-	-	TRBJ2-3	TGTGCCAGCAGCTTAGGGGCCCACGGGGCAATCACAGATACGCAGTATTTT	CASSLGAHGAITDTQYF
15	TRBV7-8	TRBD2	-	TRBJ2-1	TGTGCCAGCAGCTCCGGACTAGCGGGAGCGAGTGAGCAGTTCTTC	CASSSGLAGASEQFF
16	TRBV5-1	TRBD2	-	TRBJ2-2	TGCGCCAGCAGCCCGGGCAGCGGGGGGAACACCGGGGAGCTGTTTTTT	CASSPGSGGNTGELFF
15	TRBV7-8	-	-	TRBJ2-1	TGTGCCAGCAGCGCCCAAGGAGGAGTTCGGGATGAGCAGTTCTTC	CASSAQGGVRDEQFF
15	TRBV7-3	TRBD1	-	TRBJ2-1	TGTGCCAGCAGCTTAACGGGACAGGGGTTTAATGAGCAGTTCTTC	CASSLTGQGFNEQFF
13	TRBV6-1	-	-	TRBJ1-1	TGTGCCAGCAGTGTGCAGGAGGACACTGAAGCTTTCTTT	CASSVQEDTEAFF
14	TRBV4-2	-	few	TRBJ1-5	TGTGCCAGCAGCCAAGATGCTGCGAATCAGCCCCAGCATTTT	CASSQDAANQPQHF
14	TRBV29-1	TRBD1	-	TRBJ1-1	TGCAGCGCCACGGGACAGGGGCTGAACACTGAAGCTTTCTTT	CSATGQGLNTEAFF
15	TRBV6-6	TRBD1	-	TRBJ1-1	TGTGCCAGCAGCATTCTACAGGGGTTTCAGGCTGAAGCTTTCTTT	CASSILQGFQAEAFF
16	TRBV30	TRBD2	once	TRBJ2-2	TGTGCCTGGAGTGCGGGAGGGCGGTGGTGGACCGGGGAGCTGTTTTTT	CAWSAGGRWWTGELFF
15	TRBV5-1	TRBD2	-	TRBJ2-7	TGCGCCAGCAGCCGCCAGCGGGGGGACCTTTACGAGCAGTACTTC	CASSRQRGDLYEQYF
16	TRBV11-3	-	-	TRBJ2-7	TGTGCCAGCAGCTTAGTTTTACCGGGCGCGACCTACGAGCAGTACTTC	CASSLVLPGATYEQYF
15	TRBV29-1	-	once	TRBJ2-1	TGCGCCCTTAGTGGCGGAGAGGGATCCTACAATGAGCAGTTCTTC	CALSGGEGSYNEQFF
15	TRBV11-3	-	once	TRBJ2-2	TGTGCCAGCAGCTTTCGGACGGCGAACACCGGGGAGCTGTTTTTT	CASSFRTANTGELFF
12	TRBV29-1	-	once	TRBJ2-1	TGCAGCGTAATCCCGGACCGCAATGAGCAGTTCTTC	CSVIPDRNEQFF
13	TRBV19	-	-	TRBJ1-1	TGTGCCAGTAGTCTCAATTCGGTTACTGAAGCTTTCTTT	CASSLNSVTEAFF
17	TRBV7-3	-	-	TRBJ2-7	TGTGCCAGCAGCCCACTAGGGTGGGACGGCGGATCCTACGAGCAGTACTTC	CASSPLGWDGGSYEQYF
16	TRBV7-9	TRBD1	-	TRBJ2-7	TGTGCCAGCAGCCCCGGAACAGGGGCAATCAAACGCGAGCAGTACTTC	CASSPGTGAIKREQYF
15	TRBV10-3	-	-	TRBJ1-6	TGTGCCATCAGCCTACTAGGGGGGGAAGATTCACCCCTCCACTTT	CAISLLGGEDSPLHF
16	TRBV2	TRBD1	-	TRBJ1-1	TGTGCCAGCCTCGGGACAGGGGGGGTGGTGAACACTGAAGCTTTCTTT	CASLGTGGVVNTEAFF
14	TRBV6-1	-	-	TRBJ1-1	TGTGCCAGCACCCTGACGATAATGAACACTGAAGCTTTCTTT	CASTLTIMNTEAFF
12	TRBV10-3	-	-	TRBJ2-1	TGTGCCATCAGTGCGGGCGTGAATGAGCAGTTCTTC	CAISAGVNEQFF
17	TRBV2	TRBD2	-	TRBJ2-4	TGTGCCAGCAGTGGGAGACTAGCGGGACTTGGGCAAAACATTCAGTACTTC	CASSGRLAGLGQNIQYF
14	TRBV5-1	-	once	TRBJ2-3	TGCGCCAGCAGCTCGGGGCAAAACACAGATACGCAGTATTTT	CASSSGQNTDTQYF
16	TRBV29-1	TRBD2	-	TRBJ2-3	TGCAGCGTCACCGGGACTAGCGGGGGGAGCACAGATACGCAGTATTTT	CSVTGTSGGSTDTQYF
17	TRBV5-4	TRBD2	-	TRBJ2-2	TGTGCCAGCAGCCAAGATAGGGGACTAGATAGCACCGGGGAGCTGTTTTTT	CASSQDRGLDSTGELFF
14	TRBV5-1	-	few	TRBJ1-1	TGCGCCAGCAGCTTCCAAACGGGGAACACTGAAGCTTTCTTT	CASSFQTGNTEAFF
17	TRBV18	TRBD1	-	TRBJ2-2	TGTGCCAGCTCAGCCCCGACGGACAGGGTGGGCACCGGGGAGCTGTTTTTT	CASSAPTDRVGTGELFF
17	TRBV27	TRBD2	-	TRBJ2-1	TGTGCCAGCAGTCCCCGGGGGACTAGCGGGAGTTTCAATGAGCAGTTCTTC	CASSPRGTSGSFNEQFF
14	TRBV28	TRBD1	-	TRBJ1-5	TGTGCCAGCAGTTTAGACAGGGGGCGTCAGCCCCAGCATTTT	CASSLDRGRQPQHF
17	TRBV9	-	-	TRBJ1-6	TGTGCCAGCAGCCCCGGGACGCCGAGCTCCTATAATTCACCCCTCCACTTT	CASSPGTPSSYNSPLHF
15	TRBV2	-	-	TRBJ1-5	TGTGCCAGCAGCTTCAGGGTATATAGCAATCAGCCCCAGCATTTT	CASSFRVYSNQPQHF
10	TRBV20-1	-	-	TRBJ1-2	TGCAGTGCTGAGGCGGCGACACGCACCTTC	CSAEAATRTF
15	TRBV5-4	-	-	TRBJ1-2	TGTGCCAGCAGCTTGGGTGGCGGGGTAAACTATGGCTACACCTTC	CASSLGGGVNYGYTF
14	TRBV19	TRBD1	-	TRBJ2-5	TGTGCCAGTAGCGGACAGGGCTTCCAAGAGACCCAGTACTTC	CASSGQGFQETQYF
14	TRBV10-3	-	-	TRBJ2-2	TGTGCCATCAGTGAATATAAGAACACCGGGGAGCTGTTTTTT	CAISEYKNTGELFF
13	TRBV15	-	-	TRBJ1-2	TGTGCCGTCCGGGGAGGGGACAACTATGGCTACACCTTC	CAVRGGDNYGYTF
14	TRBV6-5	-	-	TRBJ2-5	TGTGCCAGCAGTTCCGGACAGCCCCGAGAGACCCAGTACTTC	CASSSGQPRETQYF
13	TRBV7-8	-	few	TRBJ1-2	TGTGCCAGCAGCTTAGGGTCAGGGTATGGCTACACCTTC	CASSLGSGYGYTF
14	TRBV2	TRBD1	few	TRBJ1-2	TGTGCCAGCAATTCCGGGACAGGCTACTATGGCTACACCTTC	CASNSGTGYYGYTF
12	TRBV19	-	-	TRBJ1-1	TGTGCCACCGACAGGATGAACACTGAAGCTTTCTTT	CATDRMNTEAFF
12	TRBV7-9	-	-	TRBJ2-5	TGTGCCAGCAGCTACGAACAAGAGACCCAGTACTTC	CASSYEQETQYF
14	TRBV5-6	-	-	TRBJ1-5	TGTGCCAGCAGCGGCGGGACGGCTAATCAGCCCCAGCATTTT	CASSGGTANQPQHF
15	TRBV5-1	TRBD1	-	TRBJ2-1	TGCGCCAGCGGCTTAGGGACAGGTAACTACAATGAGCAGTTCTTC	CASGLGTGNYNEQFF
14	TRBV6-1	-	few	TRBJ2-7	TGTGCCAGCAGTGGGGGGACATGGATTGGGGAGCAGTACTTC	CASSGGTWIGEQYF
16	TRBV7-8	TRBD2	-	TRBJ2-7	TGTGCCAGCAGCTTAGCGGAGCTAGCGGGTATATACGAGCAGTACTTC	CASSLAELAGIYEQYF
14	TRBV2	TRBD2	few	TRBJ2-7	TGTGCCAGCAGTGAAGGGACTAGCGGCTACGAGCAGTACTTC	CASSEGTSGYEQYF
13	TRBV5-6	TRBD2	-	TRBJ2-1	TGTGCCAGCAGCTTACTAGCGGGGGGGCAGCAGTTCTTC	CASSLLAGGQQFF
14	TRBV6-1	TRBD2	-	TRBJ2-5	TGTGCCACGGATGTAGCGGGAGCTCGAGAGACCCAGTACTTC	CATDVAGARETQYF
15	TRBV2	TRBD1	-	TRBJ1-5	TGTGCCAGCAGCGGACAGGGAGGCTCTGATCAGCCCCAGCATTTT	CASSGQGGSDQPQHF